This T cell receptor (beta chain) came from a study of blood T cell repertoires in COVID-19. This clone was counted a few times. V was pared by 3 bases and J by 0 bases, with 18 bases between. Per germline, CDR1 SGHDT and CDR2 YYEEEE. The CDR3 has 18 residues. The data were produced by immunoSEQ multiplex PCR, yet TCRdb's version contains in-frame clones alone and is incomplete. This table has approximately 300,000 clones, around 90% appearing once. Sequencing was done on a sample of PBMCs or T cells enriched from blood (not recorded which). The sequence was collected from a man between 60 and 70 years old who had recovered from COVID-19. The chain has TRBV5-6 and TRBJ1-4; a weak D match, TRBD1 (5 bases). The CDR3 DNA reads TGTGCCAGCAGCTCTCTTGGCGACAGCGATGCAACTAATGAAAAACTGTTTTTT. This codes for CASSSLGDSDATNEKLFF.